The clone carrying this T cell receptor (beta chain) was recorded at least ten times. What it recognizes is unknown. The record originates from a study of T-cell reconstitution after alpha-beta-depleted transplantation in children. Study-level points and caveats: Expanded graft clones, several hundred of them, were reportedly the source of alpha-beta T cells about two months after transplant.

The library targeted TCRbeta and was prepared with unique molecular identifiers. Via MiXCR, TCRdb re-called the PCR reads, giving one row per CDR3 protein. This sample has 70,000 or so distinct CDR3 sequences, with roughly 11% found just once. The material was PBMCs, obtained before TCRalphabeta/CD19-depleted stem cell transplant. The sequence derives from a boy aged 5-17 years with acute myeloid leukemia, due to receive a stem cell transplant.

CDR3 in amino acids: CATRDLLQNTGELFF. The CDR3 nucleotides read TGTGCCACCCGGGACCTTCTCCAGAACACCGGGGAGCTGTTTTTT. The gene calls are TRBV10-3 and TRBJ2-2; either TRBD1 or TRBD2 may fit D (5 bases each). Germline V lookup: CDR1 ENHRY, CDR2 SYGVKD. V was pared by 10 bases and J by 1 base, with 16 bases between. The CDR3 loop spans 15 amino acids.